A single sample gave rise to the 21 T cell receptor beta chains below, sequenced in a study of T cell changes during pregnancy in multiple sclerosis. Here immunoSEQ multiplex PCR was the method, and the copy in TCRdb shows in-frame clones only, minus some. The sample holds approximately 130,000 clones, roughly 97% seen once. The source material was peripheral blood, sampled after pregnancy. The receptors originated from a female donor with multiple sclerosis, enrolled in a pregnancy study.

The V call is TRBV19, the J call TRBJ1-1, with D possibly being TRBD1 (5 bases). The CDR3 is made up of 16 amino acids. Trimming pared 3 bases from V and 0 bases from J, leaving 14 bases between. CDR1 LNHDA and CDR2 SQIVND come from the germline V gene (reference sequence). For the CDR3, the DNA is TGTGCCAGTAGTATTGGGGGGGTAGAACTGAACACTGAAGCTTTCTTT. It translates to CASSIGGVELNTEAFF.

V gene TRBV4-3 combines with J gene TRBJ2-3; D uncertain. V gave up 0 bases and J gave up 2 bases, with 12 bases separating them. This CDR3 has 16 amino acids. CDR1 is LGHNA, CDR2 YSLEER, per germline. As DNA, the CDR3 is TGCGCCAGCAGCCAAGATCAGTCAGCGCACACAGATACGCAGTATTTT. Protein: CASSQDQSAHTDTQYF.

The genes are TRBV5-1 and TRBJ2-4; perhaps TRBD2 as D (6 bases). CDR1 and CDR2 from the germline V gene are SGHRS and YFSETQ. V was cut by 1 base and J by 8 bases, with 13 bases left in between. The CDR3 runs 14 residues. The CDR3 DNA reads TGCGCCAGCAGCTTGTCCTGGTCGGGGGACATTCAGTACTTC. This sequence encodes CASSLSWSGDIQYF.

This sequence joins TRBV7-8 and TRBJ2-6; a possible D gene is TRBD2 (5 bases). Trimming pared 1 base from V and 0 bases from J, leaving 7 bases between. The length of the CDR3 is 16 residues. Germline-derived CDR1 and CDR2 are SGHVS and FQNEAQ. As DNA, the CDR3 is TGTGCCAGCAGCTTAGTAGCGATCTCTGGGGCCAACGTCCTGACTTTC. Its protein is CASSLVAISGANVLTF. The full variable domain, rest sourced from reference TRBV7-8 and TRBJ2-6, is GAGVSQSPRYKVAKRGQDVALRCDPISGHVSLFWYQQALGQGPEFLTYFQNEAQLDKSGLPSDRFFAERPEGSVSTLKIQRTQQEDSAVYLCASSLVAISGANVLTFGAGSRLTVL.

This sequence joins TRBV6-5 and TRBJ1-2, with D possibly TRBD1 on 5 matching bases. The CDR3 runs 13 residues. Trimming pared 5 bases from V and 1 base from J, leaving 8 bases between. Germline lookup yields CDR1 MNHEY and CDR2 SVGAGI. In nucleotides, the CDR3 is TGTGCCAGCAGTCCTGACAGTAACTATGGCTACACCTTC. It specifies CASSPDSNYGYTF.

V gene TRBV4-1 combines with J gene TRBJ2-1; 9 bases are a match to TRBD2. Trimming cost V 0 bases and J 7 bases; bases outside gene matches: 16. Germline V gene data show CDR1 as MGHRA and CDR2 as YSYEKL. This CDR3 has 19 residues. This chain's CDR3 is CASSQDLGGRARVSNEQFF. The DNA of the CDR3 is TGCGCCAGCAGCCAAGATCTAGGCGGGAGGGCCAGGGTATCAAATGAGCAGTTCTTC.

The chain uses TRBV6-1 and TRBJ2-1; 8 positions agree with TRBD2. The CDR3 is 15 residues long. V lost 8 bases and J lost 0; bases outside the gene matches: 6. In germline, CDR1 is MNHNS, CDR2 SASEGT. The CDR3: CASRATSGSYNEQFF. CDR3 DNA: TGTGCCAGCCGAGCCACTAGCGGCTCCTACAATGAGCAGTTCTTC.

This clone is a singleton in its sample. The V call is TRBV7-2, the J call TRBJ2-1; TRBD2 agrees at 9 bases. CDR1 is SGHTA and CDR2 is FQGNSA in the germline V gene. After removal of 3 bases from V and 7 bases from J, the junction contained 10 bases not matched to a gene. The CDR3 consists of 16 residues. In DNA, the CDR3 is TGTGCCAGCAGCTTCGAACAACCGGGACTAGCAAATGAGCAGTTCTTC. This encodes CASSFEQPGLANEQFF.

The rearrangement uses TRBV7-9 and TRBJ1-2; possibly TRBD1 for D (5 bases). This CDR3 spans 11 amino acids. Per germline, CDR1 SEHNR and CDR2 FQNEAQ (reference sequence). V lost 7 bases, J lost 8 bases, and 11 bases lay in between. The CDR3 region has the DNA TGTGCCAGCACCGGGGGGAGAGGCTACACCTTC. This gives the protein CASTGGRGYTF.

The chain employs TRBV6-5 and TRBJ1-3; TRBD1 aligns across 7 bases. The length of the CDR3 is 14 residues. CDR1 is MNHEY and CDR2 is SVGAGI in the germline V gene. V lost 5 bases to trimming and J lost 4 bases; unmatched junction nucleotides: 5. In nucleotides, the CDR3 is TGTGCCAGCAGTCCATCGACAGGGGGAAACACCATATATTTT. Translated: CASSPSTGGNTIYF.

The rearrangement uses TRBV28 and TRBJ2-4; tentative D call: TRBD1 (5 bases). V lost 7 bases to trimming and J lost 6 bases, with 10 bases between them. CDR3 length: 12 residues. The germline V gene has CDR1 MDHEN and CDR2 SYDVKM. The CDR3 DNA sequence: TGTGCCAGCACTCAGCAGGGAAACATTCAGTACTTC. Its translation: CASTQQGNIQYF.

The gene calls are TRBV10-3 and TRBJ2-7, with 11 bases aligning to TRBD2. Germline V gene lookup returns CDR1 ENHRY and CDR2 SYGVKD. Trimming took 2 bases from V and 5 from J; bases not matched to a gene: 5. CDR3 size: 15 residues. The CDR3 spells CAISETSGSIHEQYF. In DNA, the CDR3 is TGTGCCATCAGTGAGACTAGCGGGAGTATACACGAGCAGTACTTC.

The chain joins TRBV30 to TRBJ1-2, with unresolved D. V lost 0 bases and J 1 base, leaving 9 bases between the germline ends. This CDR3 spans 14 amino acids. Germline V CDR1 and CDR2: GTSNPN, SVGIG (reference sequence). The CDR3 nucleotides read TGTGCCTGGAGTGTTCCTGGGAGTAACTATGGCTACACCTTC. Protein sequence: CAWSVPGSNYGYTF. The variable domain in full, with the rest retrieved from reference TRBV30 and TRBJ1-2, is SQTIHQWPATLVQPVGSPLSLECTVEGTSNPNLYWYRQAAGRGLQLLFYSVGIGQISSEVPQNLSASRPQDRQFILSSKKLLLSDSGFYLCAWSVPGSNYGYTFGSGTRLTVV.

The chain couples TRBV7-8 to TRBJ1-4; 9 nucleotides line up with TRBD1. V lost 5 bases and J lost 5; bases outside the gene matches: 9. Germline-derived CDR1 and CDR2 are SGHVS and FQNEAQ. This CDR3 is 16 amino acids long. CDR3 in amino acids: CASSGIRQGENEKLFF. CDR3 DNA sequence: TGTGCCAGCAGCGGTATCAGACAGGGGGAGAATGAAAAACTGTTTTTT. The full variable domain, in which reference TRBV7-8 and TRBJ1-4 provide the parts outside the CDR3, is GAGVSQSPRYKVAKRGQDVALRCDPISGHVSLFWYQQALGQGPEFLTYFQNEAQLDKSGLPSDRFFAERPEGSVSTLKIQRTQQEDSAVYLCASSGIRQGENEKLFFGSGTQLSVL.

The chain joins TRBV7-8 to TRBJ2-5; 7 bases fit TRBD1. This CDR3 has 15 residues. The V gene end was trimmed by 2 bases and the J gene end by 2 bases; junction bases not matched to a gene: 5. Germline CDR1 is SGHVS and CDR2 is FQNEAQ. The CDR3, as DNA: TGTGCCAGCAGCTTATTTGACAGGGCGCAAGAGACCCAGTACTTC. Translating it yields CASSLFDRAQETQYF.

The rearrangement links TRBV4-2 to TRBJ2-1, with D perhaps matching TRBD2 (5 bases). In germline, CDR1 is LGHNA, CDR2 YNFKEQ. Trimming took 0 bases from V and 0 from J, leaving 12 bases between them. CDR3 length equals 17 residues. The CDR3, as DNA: TGTGCCAGCAGCCAAGACGGAACGGGGAGCTCCTACAATGAGCAGTTCTTC. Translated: CASSQDGTGSSYNEQFF.

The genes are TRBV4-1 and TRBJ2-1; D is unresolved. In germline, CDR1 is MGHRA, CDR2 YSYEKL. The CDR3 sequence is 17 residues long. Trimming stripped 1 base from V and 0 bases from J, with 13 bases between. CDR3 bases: TGCGCCAGCAGCCAAGTTCCCGGGTTCAGCTCCTACAATGAGCAGTTCTTC. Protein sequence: CASSQVPGFSSYNEQFF.

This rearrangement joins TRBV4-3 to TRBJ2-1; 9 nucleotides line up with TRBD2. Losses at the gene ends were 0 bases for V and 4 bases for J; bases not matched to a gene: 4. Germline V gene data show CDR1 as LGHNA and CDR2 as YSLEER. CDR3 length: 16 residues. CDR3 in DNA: TGCGCCAGCAGCCAAGATGGGCTAGCGGGGTACAATGAGCAGTTCTTC. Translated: CASSQDGLAGYNEQFF.

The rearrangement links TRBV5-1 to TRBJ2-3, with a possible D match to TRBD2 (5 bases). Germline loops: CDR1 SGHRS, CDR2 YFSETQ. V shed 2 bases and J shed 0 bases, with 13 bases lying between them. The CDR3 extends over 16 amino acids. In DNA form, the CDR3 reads TGCGCCAGCAGCTTTAGACTAAGCACTAGCACAGATACGCAGTATTTT. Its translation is CASSFRLSTSTDTQYF.

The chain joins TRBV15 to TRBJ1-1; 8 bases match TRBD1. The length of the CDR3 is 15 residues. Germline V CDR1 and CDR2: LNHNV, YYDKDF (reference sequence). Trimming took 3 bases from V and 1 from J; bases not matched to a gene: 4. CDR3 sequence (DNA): TGTGCCACCAGCAGGGTCAGGGGGCGGAACACTGAAGCTTTCTTT. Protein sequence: CATSRVRGRNTEAFF.

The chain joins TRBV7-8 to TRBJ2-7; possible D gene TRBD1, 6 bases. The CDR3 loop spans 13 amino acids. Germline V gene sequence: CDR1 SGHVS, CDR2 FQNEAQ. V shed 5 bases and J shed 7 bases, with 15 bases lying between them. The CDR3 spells CASSRGQTWEQYF. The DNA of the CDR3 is TGTGCCAGCAGCCGAGGACAGACTTGGGAGCAGTACTTC.